The source of this T cell receptor (beta chain) is a study of cytomegalovirus exposure and HLA in healthy donors. Regarding the study as a whole: A few CMV-associated chains were confirmed in vitro to be specific for CMV antigens. TCR sequences were mostly rare, though some public TCRs occurred in many donors. According to reports, the classifier identified cytomegalovirus status with high specificity and sensitivity.

On this clone: Its antigen is currently unknown.

V lost 6 bases and J lost 3, with 8 bases in between. This CDR3 region has 13 residues. CDR1 MNHNS and CDR2 SASEGT come from the germline V gene. The data were produced by immunoSEQ multiplex PCR, yet TCRdb's version contains in-frame clones alone and is incomplete. The data hold hundreds of thousands of clones, with over 80% observed a single time. The sequencing input was PBMCs. The sequence derives from a woman between 18 and 29 years old in good health and CMV-seronegative. The chain is built from TRBV6-1 and TRBJ1-4, with D tentatively TRBD1 (5 bases). The CDR3 spells CASSKGANEKLFF. The CDR3 DNA follows: TGTGCCAGCAGCAAAGGGGCTAATGAAAAACTGTTTTTT.